The subject of this entry is one T cell receptor beta chain. Its specificity is unknown. The data originate from a study of cytomegalovirus exposure and HLA in healthy donors. Study-wide findings and caveats: The sole available immune exposure information was CMV serostatus.

Amplification used 60 Vbeta primers and 13 Jbeta primers. The data were produced by immunoSEQ multiplex PCR, yet TCRdb's version contains in-frame clones alone and is incomplete. The sample records approximately 180,000 clones, over 70% being singletons. The germline CDR1 and CDR2 sequences are MNHNS and SASEGT. This CDR3 is built from 14 residues. With 3 bases clipped from V and 3 bases from J, the junction kept 2 bases outside the gene matches. Sequenced input: PBMCs. This chain connects TRBV6-1 to TRBJ2-5; TRBD1 matches 9 bases. This clonotype was sampled from a woman in her thirties in good health and CMV-seropositive. CDR3 sequence reads: CASSDWTGEETQYF. The CDR3 region has the DNA TGTGCCAGCAGTGACTGGACAGGGGAAGAGACCCAGTACTTC.